This T cell receptor beta chain was recovered during a study of blood T cell repertoires in COVID-19. About the research overall: Samples of COVID-19 (acute and convalescent) were obtained from the United States, Italy and Spain. PBMCs, B-cell-depleted T cells, or T cells provided the cDNA or gDNA that made up the material.

In the study's own analysis: Counts of nucleated cells, estimated from reference gene primer amplification, were obtained. Produced via immunoSEQ multiplex PCR; TCRdb's table is partial and in-frame only. The D gene and trimming were derived from the DNA, and the V and J assignments and clone size from that table. The table records tens of thousands of clones, over 75% of them present only once. With 2 bases removed from V and 6 bases from J, the gap between germline ends came to 17 bases. Germline V gene lookup returns CDR1 MNHEY and CDR2 SVGAGI. This CDR3 has 16 residues. The sequenced material came from peripheral blood. V usage is TRBV6-5 and J usage is TRBJ2-1; tentatively, D is TRBD2 (6 bases). The TCR sequence derives from a man between 65 and 79 years old with active COVID-19. CDR3 region: CASSYLTGTGSNEQFF. CDR3 bases: TGTGCCAGCAGTTACCTGACCGGGACTGGCAGCAATGAGCAGTTCTTC.